Below, one T cell receptor (beta chain) is given with its context. These data come from a study of blood T cell repertoires in COVID-19. Overall study: Nucleic acid was either cDNA or gDNA, and it came from T cells, B-cell-depleted T cells, or PBMCs.

The CDR3 has 14 residues. In germline, CDR1 is SQVTM, CDR2 ANQGSEA. Trimming pared 5 bases from V and 1 base from J, leaving 9 bases between. In the original processing: Amplifying reference gene primers gave estimates of nucleated cell counts. Generated by immunoSEQ multiplex PCR, the TCRdb table keeps only in-frame clones and is missing some. Clone size and the V and J calls come from that table; the DNA yielded D and trimming. The sample lists roughly 140,000 clones, 88% occurring once. This chain links TRBV29-1 with TRBJ1-6, with D maybe TRBD1 (6 bases). Sequences were obtained from peripheral blood. The TCR comes from a human donor in a cohort sampled during active COVID-19. The CDR3 here is CSVTTGSYNSPLHF. The DNA of the CDR3 is TGCAGCGTTACGACAGGATCCTATAATTCACCCCTCCACTTT.